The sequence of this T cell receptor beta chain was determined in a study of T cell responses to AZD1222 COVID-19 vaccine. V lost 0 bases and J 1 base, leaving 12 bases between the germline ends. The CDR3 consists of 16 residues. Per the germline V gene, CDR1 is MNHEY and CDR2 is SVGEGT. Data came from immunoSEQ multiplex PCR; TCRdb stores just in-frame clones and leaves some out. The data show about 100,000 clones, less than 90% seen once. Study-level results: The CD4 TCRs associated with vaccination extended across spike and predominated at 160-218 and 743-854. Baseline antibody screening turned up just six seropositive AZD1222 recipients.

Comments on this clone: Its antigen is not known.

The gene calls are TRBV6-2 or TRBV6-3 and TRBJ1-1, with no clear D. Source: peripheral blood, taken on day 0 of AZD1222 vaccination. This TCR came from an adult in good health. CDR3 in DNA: TGTGCCAGCAGTTACTCGGTGGCAAGGCCGAACACTGAAGCTTTCTTT. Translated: CASSYSVARPNTEAFF.